This TCR beta chain was sequenced for a study of blood T cell repertoires in COVID-19. The overall study: The United States, Italy and Spain supplied acute and convalescent COVID-19 samples. Sources were T cells, B-cell-depleted T cells, or PBMCs; the material itself was cDNA or gDNA.

Original analysis: Reference gene primer amplification yielded estimated nucleated cell counts. The protocol was immunoSEQ multiplex PCR, while the TCRdb copy is restricted to in-frame clones and leaves out a portion. V and J calls and clone size follow that table, whereas D and trimming were derived from the DNA. The repertoire consists of just under 350,000 clones, with more than 75% occurring once and the leading ten covering about 6%. Followed longitudinally, the Seattle patients had been enrolled during active infection. The clonotype originates from a woman in her 50s with COVID-19, enrolled during active disease. Sample: peripheral blood.

The CDR3 reads CASSPGGSGGYNEQFF. Here the CDR3 DNA reads TGTGCCAGCAGCCCCGGAGGTAGCGGGGGTTACAATGAGCAGTTCTTC. V usage is TRBV11-3 and J usage is TRBJ2-1; TRBD2 matches at 9 bases. Per germline, CDR1 SGHNT and CDR2 YENEEA. CDR3 size: 16 residues. After removal of 5 bases from V and 4 bases from J, the junction contained 9 bases not matched to a gene.